The 23 T cell receptor beta chains below all came from one sample that was sequenced in a study of T-cell memory formation after mild COVID-19. TCRdb reanalysed the 5' RACE reads using MiXCR and keeps one entry per CDR3 protein. The sample yields roughly 410,000 distinct CDR3 sequences, around 24% seen once. Material for sequencing was PBMCs or a T cell subset sorted from them (not recorded which). Every receptor here comes from an adult woman who had mild COVID-19 (a few samples of this study predate the infection). Cell type and time point are not known.

V is TRBV9 and J is TRBJ2-3, with a weak D call TRBD2 (6 bases). The CDR3 sequence is 15 residues long. CDR1 is SGDLS, CDR2 YYNGEE, per germline. V was clipped by 4 bases and J by 3 bases, with 15 bases between them. Here the CDR3 reads CASSPALTRTDTQYF. The CDR3 DNA sequence: TGTGCCAGCAGCCCGGCCCTGACTAGGACAGATACGCAGTATTTT.

The J gene is TRBJ2-3, the V gene TRBV12-3 or TRBV12-4, with TRBD1 matching over 7 bases. The ends lost 6 bases at V and 6 bases at J; junction bases unmatched: 6. The CDR3 loop spans 13 amino acids. The CDR3 loop reads CASSPQGVDTQYF. The CDR3 DNA reads TGTGCCAGCAGCCCCCAGGGGGTGGATACGCAGTATTTT.

This clonotype was seen a few times. The V gene is TRBV12-3 or TRBV12-4, the J gene TRBJ2-3; D may be TRBD1 (6 bases). V was trimmed by 4 bases and J by 9 bases, leaving 17 bases between them. This CDR3 contains 14 residues. CDR3 protein: CASSSFAGQTTQYF. CDR3 bases: TGTGCCAGCAGTTCTTTCGCCGGACAGACCACGCAGTATTTT.

The chain carries TRBV7-9 and TRBJ2-2; TRBD1 is a possible D gene (6 bases). Trimming pared 5 bases from V and 5 bases from J, leaving 12 bases between. Per the germline V gene, CDR1 is SEHNR and CDR2 is FQNEAQ (reference sequence). This CDR3 is built from 14 residues. The CDR3 sequence is CASSTQGRTGELFF. DNA for the CDR3: TGTGCCAGCAGCACACAGGGAAGGACCGGGGAGCTGTTTTTT.

This clonotype was observed a handful of times. The chain links TRBV7-2 to TRBJ2-1; 9 bases fit TRBD2. Germline assignment: CDR1 SGHTA and CDR2 FQGNSA. The junction had 5 bases not matched to a gene; V was cut back by 1 base and J by 4 bases. CDR3 size: 16 residues. The CDR3 DNA sequence: TGTGCCAGCAGCTTAGTACTGACTAGCGGATACAATGAGCAGTTCTTC. Translating it yields CASSLVLTSGYNEQFF. The entire variable domain, with the rest obtained from reference TRBV7-2 and TRBJ2-1, is as follows: GAGVSQSPSNKVTEKGKDVELRCDPISGHTALYWYRQSLGQGLEFLIYFQGNSAPDKSGLPSDRFSAERTGGSVSTLTIQRTQQEDSAVYLCASSLVLTSGYNEQFFGPGTRLTVL.

The rearrangement links TRBV18 to TRBJ2-5, with no clear D. CDR3 size: 13 residues. V dropped 2 bases and J dropped 5 bases, with 9 bases sitting between them. The germline CDR1 and CDR2 sequences are KGHSH and LQKENI. The CDR3, as DNA: TGTGCCAGCTCACCATCGGGTGTTGAGACCCAGTACTTC. As protein: CASSPSGVETQYF.

CDR3 DNA: TGTGCCAGCAGACACACAGGGGCCCCCTACGAGCAGTACTTC. Its protein is CASRHTGAPYEQYF. This chain uses TRBV12-3 or TRBV12-4 with TRBJ2-7; TRBD1 matches at 7 bases. This CDR3 comprises 14 residues. V trimming: 6 bases; J trimming: 2 bases; junction bases outside the gene matches: 7.

The CDR3 bases are TGTGCCAGCAGCGAATACAGGGATTCACCCCTCCACTTT. Translation: CASSEYRDSPLHF. V usage is TRBV7-8 and J usage is TRBJ1-6, with a possible D match to TRBD1 (6 bases). This CDR3 spans 13 amino acids. Per the germline V gene, CDR1 is SGHVS and CDR2 is FQNEAQ. The germline V and J ends were trimmed by 5 bases and 8 bases, with 10 bases remaining between them.

This chain joins TRBV20-1 and TRBJ2-7; 14 bases align to TRBD2. The V segment lost 6 bases and the J segment 5 bases; nucleotides outside the gene matches: 3. CDR3 size: 13 residues. The germline V gene has CDR1 DFQATT and CDR2 SNEGSKA (reference sequence). For the CDR3, the DNA is TGCAGTGCCGGGACTAGCGGGAGACACGAGCAGTACTTC. Translated, it gives CSAGTSGRHEQYF.

V is TRBV7-2 and J is TRBJ2-4, with D hard to call. This CDR3 region has 15 residues. V was clipped by 5 bases and J by 0 bases, with 11 bases between them. The V gene's germline CDR1 is SGHTA and CDR2 FQGNSA. The CDR3 bases are TGTGCCAGCAGCCCGTCAAGGGCAGCCAAAAACATTCAGTACTTC. Translated, it gives CASSPSRAAKNIQYF. The full variable domain, rest sourced from reference TRBV7-2 and TRBJ2-4, is GAGVSQSPSNKVTEKGKDVELRCDPISGHTALYWYRQSLGQGLEFLIYFQGNSAPDKSGLPSDRFSAERTGGSVSTLTIQRTQQEDSAVYLCASSPSRAAKNIQYFGAGTRLSVL.

This clonotype was seen at least ten times. The gene calls are TRBV10-3 and TRBJ1-1; D unresolved. Germline assignment: CDR1 ENHRY and CDR2 SYGVKD. The CDR3 extends over 13 amino acids. Trimming shortened V by 4 bases and J by 7 bases, and 13 bases separated the two germline ends. The CDR3 sequence is CAISADAGSEAFF. Here the CDR3 DNA reads TGTGCCATCAGTGCCGATGCCGGGAGTGAAGCTTTCTTT.

This chain uses TRBV7-9 with TRBJ2-5; 10 bases line up with TRBD1. V lost 4 bases to trimming and J lost 5 bases; unmatched junction nucleotides: 7. CDR1 and CDR2 from the germline V gene are SEHNR and FQNEAQ (reference sequence). The CDR3 covers 15 residues. This CDR3 reads CASSYWTGGEETQYF. The CDR3 DNA reads as TGTGCCAGCAGCTATTGGACAGGGGGTGAGGAGACCCAGTACTTC.

This clonotype came up a few times. V is TRBV11-3 and J is TRBJ2-1; D remains unclear. V dropped 0 bases and J dropped 10 bases, with 7 bases sitting between them. Germline values: CDR1 SGHNT, CDR2 YENEEA. The CDR3 has 12 residues. This chain's CDR3 is CASSLDVREQFF. DNA of the CDR3: TGTGCCAGCAGCTTAGATGTTAGGGAGCAGTTCTTC.

The gene calls are TRBV6-1 and TRBJ2-7; tentatively, D is TRBD1 or TRBD2 (5 bases each). The CDR3 is 13 residues long. Trimming stripped 7 bases from V and 4 bases from J, with 14 bases between. Looked up from germline, CDR1 is MNHNS and CDR2 is SASEGT. The CDR3 spells CASNLERGYEQYF. The CDR3, as DNA: TGTGCCAGCAACCTAGAGAGGGGATACGAGCAGTACTTC.

In its sample, this clonotype was seen a few times. The chain links TRBV24-1 to TRBJ2-7; D is uncertain. CDR1 and CDR2 (germline): KGHDR, SFDVKD. This CDR3 comprises 15 residues. Deletions cut 3 bases from V and 0 bases from J, with 11 bases between. This CDR3 reads CATSDGRPSSYEQYF. The CDR3 DNA reads as TGTGCCACCAGTGATGGGCGACCGAGCTCCTACGAGCAGTACTTC.

V and J are TRBV24-1 and TRBJ2-3; D is uncertain. V gave up 6 bases and J gave up 6 bases, with 9 bases separating them. Looked up from germline, CDR1 is KGHDR and CDR2 is SFDVKD. The CDR3 runs 12 residues. The CDR3 here is CATSLRGDTQYF. In DNA form, the CDR3 reads TGTGCCACCAGTTTGAGAGGCGATACGCAGTATTTT.

This clonotype has just a few counts. The V gene is TRBV12-3 or TRBV12-4, the J gene TRBJ2-4; D might be TRBD2 (6 bases). The CDR3 has 16 residues. Trimming left V 3 bases short and J 9 bases short, with 21 bases between. CDR3 in amino acids: CASSLSLGWQGGIQYF. CDR3 DNA sequence: TGTGCCAGCAGTTTGAGCTTAGGGTGGCAGGGAGGCATTCAGTACTTC.

This clonotype came up a few times. V usage is TRBV12-3 or TRBV12-4 and J usage is TRBJ2-3; D gene uncertain. The CDR3 spans 13 residues. Trimming pared 2 bases from V and 5 bases from J, leaving 8 bases between. The CDR3 DNA follows: TGTGCCAGCAGTTTAAGGCGGCTAGATACGCAGTATTTT. Translated: CASSLRRLDTQYF.

CDR3 nucleotides: TGTGCCAGCAGCCAAGATCGACTAGCGGGAGGGACCGAGCAGTACTTC. The encoded protein is CASSQDRLAGGTEQYF. The V call is TRBV3-1, the J call TRBJ2-7, with 14 bases matching TRBD2. Germline trimming cut 0 bases from V and 6 bases from J; bases unmatched to any gene: 4. Germline V gene sequence: CDR1 LGHDT, CDR2 YNNKEL (reference sequence). The CDR3 has 16 amino acids.

This clonotype has a single count. Here the CDR3 reads CASSPSWERNPWREQYF. For the CDR3, the DNA is TGTGCCAGCTCACCGAGCTGGGAGCGGAACCCTTGGAGGGAGCAGTACTTC. The chain couples TRBV18 to TRBJ2-7, with D maybe TRBD2 (5 bases). This CDR3 has 17 amino acids. Germline V gives CDR1 KGHSH, CDR2 LQKENI. V was cut by 3 bases and J by 7 bases, with 25 bases left in between.

The chain carries TRBV3-1 and TRBJ2-1, with 11 bases identical to TRBD2. CDR1 is LGHDT, CDR2 YNNKEL, per germline (reference sequence). This CDR3 is 17 amino acids long. With 0 bases clipped from V and 1 base from J, the junction kept 2 bases outside the gene matches. The CDR3 spells CASSQDIAGGSYNEQFF. DNA for the CDR3: TGTGCCAGCAGCCAAGATATAGCGGGAGGGTCCTACAATGAGCAGTTCTTC.

As for this clonotype: The germline gene is not matched at one end of the junction; a read error may be the cause. The chain couples TRBV5-1 to TRBJ2-7, with D tentatively TRBD1 or TRBD2 (5 bases each). CDR1 SGHRS and CDR2 YFSETQ come from the germline V gene. The CDR3 length is 15 residues. CDR3 amino acids: CASSYRGPPLDEKYF. The DNA for the CDR3 is TGCGCCAGCAGCTACCGGGGCCCCCCTCTTGACGAGAAGTACTTC.

This clonotype has only a few counts. The V call is TRBV4-2, the J call TRBJ2-7, with D tentatively TRBD1 or TRBD2 (5 bases each). There are 14 residues in the CDR3. Between the trimmed V and J ends, which lost 3 bases and 0 bases, there was a span of 9 bases. Germline CDR1 reads LGHNA; CDR2 reads YNFKEQ. This CDR3 reads CASSHPGPSYEQYF. In DNA, the CDR3 is TGTGCCAGCAGCCACCCGGGGCCCTCCTACGAGCAGTACTTC.